Shown below are 25 T cell receptor beta chains from a single sample sequenced in a study of Graves' ophthalmopathy and Graves' hyperthyroidism. The TCR beta CDR3 regions underwent amplification from RNA transcripts. RT-PCR in the first round used HTBI primers; a second-round multiplex PCR followed. TCRdb reprocessed the multiplex PCR reads via MiXCR and lists one record per CDR3 protein. The table lists approximately 500,000 distinct CDR3 sequences, roughly an eighth of them singletons, with about a tenth in the top ten. The sample was blood. Every receptor here comes from a woman in her twenties or thirties with Graves' ophthalmopathy.

This clonotype was observed at least ten times. CDR3: CASSYGTGGSGELFF. The CDR3 nucleotides read TGTGCCAGCAGTTACGGGACAGGGGGCTCCGGGGAGCTGTTTTTT. The rearrangement links TRBV6-5 to TRBJ2-2; 12 bases map to TRBD1. There are 15 residues in the CDR3. The V segment lost 2 bases and the J segment 6 bases; nucleotides outside the gene matches: 1. Per the germline V gene, CDR1 is MNHEY and CDR2 is SVGAGI.

This clonotype was observed many times. The V call is TRBV18, the J call TRBJ2-4; TRBD1 aligns across 9 bases. This CDR3 has 13 residues. The V gene's germline CDR1 is KGHSH and CDR2 LQKENI. V lost 3 bases, J lost 7 bases, and 1 base stayed unmatched. The CDR3 here is CASSPDRGNIQYF. In nucleotides, the CDR3 is TGTGCCAGCTCACCGGACAGGGGTAACATTCAGTACTTC.

In this sample, this clonotype turned up many times. One end of the junction varies from germline; a read error may be responsible. This rearrangement joins TRBV28 to TRBJ2-7, with D unresolved. Germline-derived CDR1 and CDR2 are MDHEN and SYDVKM. CDR3 length: 12 residues. CDR3 nucleotides: TGTGCCAGCAGTCTAAGGTCCTACGAGCAGTCCTTC. Translated: CASSLRSYEQSF.

This clonotype was observed many times. V gene TRBV5-6 combines with J gene TRBJ1-5; D is uncertain. Germline CDR1 SGHDT, CDR2 YYEEEE. The ends were cut back, 3 bases at V and 3 bases at J, with 7 bases in the middle. There are 13 residues in the CDR3. This CDR3 is CASSSNDNQPQHF. The DNA of the CDR3 is TGTGCCAGCAGCTCCAATGACAATCAGCCCCAGCATTTT. Drawing the rest from reference TRBV5-6 and TRBJ1-5, the complete variable domain is DAGVTQSPTHLIKTRGQQVTLRCSPKSGHDTVSWYQQALGQGPQFIFQYYEEEERQRGNFPDRFSGHQFPNYSSELNVNALLLGDSALYLCASSSNDNQPQHFGDGTRLSIL.

Details on this clonotype: A much larger clone is a single base away; this may be a read error. The missing conserved phenylalanine or tryptophan at the end of this CDR3 makes a read error likely. The limits of the CDR3 on the DNA are not certain, so only TCRdb's listed CDR3 is given. This chain uses TRBV24-1 with TRBJ1-1. 9 amino acids form the CDR3, both terminal residues included. Germline assignment: CDR1 KGHDR and CDR2 SFDVKD. The CDR3 region is CARVKSRGV.

This clonotype occurred many times. The V call is TRBV9, the J call TRBJ1-2; the D is unclear. The CDR3 is 14 residues long. Deletions cut 3 bases from V and 0 bases from J, with 9 bases between. Germline loops: CDR1 SGDLS, CDR2 YYNGEE. The chain's CDR3 is CASSDNGANYGYTF. CDR3 bases: TGTGCCAGCAGCGATAACGGAGCTAACTATGGCTACACCTTC.

This clonotype came up a few times. This chain connects TRBV6-5 to TRBJ2-2; perhaps TRBD2 as D (6 bases). CDR3 length: 16 residues. Germline V gene sequence: CDR1 MNHEY, CDR2 SVGAGI. V was trimmed by 0 bases and J by 2 bases, leaving 10 bases between them. CDR3 protein: CASSYSPGLNTGELFF. In DNA form, the CDR3 reads TGTGCCAGCAGTTACTCGCCGGGACTTAACACCGGGGAGCTGTTTTTT.

This clonotype was detected only a few times. The chain carries TRBV27 and TRBJ2-2, with TRBD1 matching over 8 bases. Germline loops: CDR1 MNHEY, CDR2 SMNVEV (reference sequence). The CDR3 contains 16 residues. Germline trimming cut 3 bases from V and 6 bases from J; bases unmatched to any gene: 9. In nucleotides, the CDR3 is TGTGCCAGCAGTTTGATCGGGCAGGGGGCTCCCGGGGAGCTGTTTTTT. As protein: CASSLIGQGAPGELFF.

This clonotype was counted ten times or more. The J gene is TRBJ1-1, the V gene TRBV7-8; unclear D gene. CDR1 SGHVS and CDR2 FQNEAQ come from the germline V gene. The length of the CDR3 is 15 residues. V was cut by 4 bases and J by 0 bases, with 12 bases left in between. The CDR3 DNA reads TGTGCCAGCAGCTCAACCGCCGATATGAACACTGAAGCTTTCTTT. The encoded protein is CASSSTADMNTEAFF.

This clonotype has a count of ten or more. This chain connects TRBV28 to TRBJ2-5; D is perhaps TRBD2 (6 bases). In germline, CDR1 is MDHEN, CDR2 SYDVKM. The CDR3 covers 14 residues. V lost 10 bases and J lost 5, with 20 bases in between. This CDR3 is CAIWGQGGGETQYF. The CDR3 DNA sequence: TGTGCCATTTGGGGCCAGGGAGGAGGGGAGACCCAGTACTTC.

Many counts were recorded for this clonotype. This rearrangement joins TRBV27 to TRBJ2-5, with TRBD2 matching 10 bases. J was trimmed by 2 bases and V by 0 bases; bases with no gene match: 9. The germline V gene has CDR1 MNHEY and CDR2 SMNVEV (reference sequence). The length of the CDR3 is 18 residues. In DNA form, the CDR3 reads TGTGCCAGCAGTTTATCTCCAAGGCTAGCGGGAGTTCAAGAGACCCAGTACTTC. Translating it yields CASSLSPRLAGVQETQYF.

This clonotype was observed at least ten times. V gene TRBV30 combines with J gene TRBJ1-2; 8 nucleotides line up with TRBD1. CDR1 is GTSNPN and CDR2 is SVGIG in the germline V gene (reference sequence). The ends lost 0 bases at V and 7 bases at J; junction bases unmatched: 7. This CDR3 contains 14 residues. This CDR3 is CAWSVRTGYPGYTF. Here the CDR3 DNA reads TGTGCCTGGAGTGTACGGACAGGGTACCCTGGCTACACCTTC. The variable domain in full, with the rest retrieved from reference TRBV30 and TRBJ1-2, is SQTIHQWPATLVQPVGSPLSLECTVEGTSNPNLYWYRQAAGRGLQLLFYSVGIGQISSEVPQNLSASRPQDRQFILSSKKLLLSDSGFYLCAWSVRTGYPGYTFGSGTRLTVV.

The rearrangement uses TRBV11-2 and TRBJ2-5; 11 positions match TRBD1. Germline CDR1 reads SGHAT; CDR2 reads FQNNGV. V shed 5 bases and J 6 bases; nucleotides not matched to a gene: 11. The CDR3 consists of 16 residues. CDR3 amino acids: CASSRAGTGGAKTQYF. DNA for the CDR3: TGTGCCAGCAGCCGAGCCGGGACAGGGGGAGCAAAGACCCAGTACTTC.

This clonotype was detected ten times or more. The chain links TRBV19 to TRBJ1-1; no firm D call. The CDR3 runs 15 residues. Trimming left V 4 bases short and J 4 bases short, with 16 bases between. The V gene's germline CDR1 is LNHDA and CDR2 SQIVND (reference sequence). CDR3 sequence reads: CASSRALEGTTEAFF. In nucleotides, the CDR3 is TGTGCCAGTAGTAGGGCCCTTGAGGGAACCACTGAAGCTTTCTTT.

V gene TRBV6-1 combines with J gene TRBJ2-7, with TRBD1 as a possible D gene (6 bases). The CDR3 is 15 residues long. Trimming cost V 5 bases and J 4 bases, with 18 bases left between them. Per germline, CDR1 MNHNS and CDR2 SASEGT. The CDR3 loop is CASSPTGHRPYEQYF. CDR3 DNA: TGTGCCAGCAGTCCGACGGGACACCGACCTTACGAGCAGTACTTC.

This clonotype was found many times. The V gene is TRBV25-1, the J gene TRBJ2-5, with D maybe TRBD1 (6 bases). Deletions cut 4 bases from V and 1 base from J, with 10 bases between. Looked up from germline, CDR1 is MGHDK and CDR2 is SYGVNS. This CDR3 has 14 residues. The CDR3 nucleotides read TGTGCCAGCAGTGGGAAGGGGGTCCAAGAGACCCAGTACTTC. Encoded protein: CASSGKGVQETQYF. Supplemented by reference TRBV25-1 and TRBJ2-5, the full variable domain reads EADIYQTPRYLVIGTGKKITLECSQTMGHDKMYWYQQDPGMELHLIHYSYGVNSTEKGDLSSESTVSRIRTEHFPLTLESARPSHTSQYLCASSGKGVQETQYFGPGTRLLVL.

This clonotype was recorded at least ten times. The chain carries TRBV11-2 and TRBJ2-6; D gene uncertain. The germline gives CDR1 SGHAT, CDR2 FQNNGV. With 3 bases removed from V and 2 bases from J, the gap between germline ends came to 11 bases. The CDR3 loop spans 16 amino acids. CDR3 loop: CASSFRAGAGANVLTF. Here the CDR3 DNA reads TGTGCCAGCAGCTTCCGGGCAGGTGCTGGGGCCAACGTCCTGACTTTC. Drawing the rest from reference TRBV11-2 and TRBJ2-6, the complete variable domain is EAGVAQSPRYKIIEKRQSVAFWCNPISGHATLYWYQQILGQGPKLLIQFQNNGVVDDSQLPKDRFSAERLKGVDSTLKIQPAKLEDSAVYLCASSFRAGAGANVLTFGAGSRLTVL.

This clonotype showed up just a few times. The genes are TRBV30 and TRBJ2-7; TRBD1 might be the D (6 bases). Trimming shortened V by 8 bases and J by 2 bases, and 13 bases separated the two germline ends. CDR1 is GTSNPN and CDR2 is SVGIG in the germline V gene (reference sequence). This CDR3 has 12 residues. Here the CDR3 DNA reads TGTGCCGGAAGGGACACTACCTACGAGCAGTACTTC. It translates to CAGRDTTYEQYF.

This clonotype was recorded many times. The J gene is TRBJ2-7, the V gene TRBV19; D is ambiguous. This CDR3 region has 15 residues. Germline V gives CDR1 LNHDA, CDR2 SQIVND (reference sequence). Trimming left V 3 bases short and J 3 bases short, with 15 bases between. Written as DNA, the CDR3 is TGTGCCAGTAGTATGGCGGATGAGAGTATCTACGAGCAGTACTTC. Its translation is CASSMADESIYEQYF. Full variable domain (outside the CDR3, taken from reference TRBV19 and TRBJ2-7): DGGITQSPKYLFRKEGQNVTLSCEQNLNHDAMYWYRQDPGQGLRLIYYSQIVNDFQKGDIAEGYSVSREKKESFPLTVTSAQKNPTAFYLCASSMADESIYEQYFGPGTRLTVT.

Many counts were recorded for this clonotype. J is TRBJ1-2 and V is TRBV10-3; maybe TRBD1 (6 bases). The V gene's germline CDR1 is ENHRY and CDR2 SYGVKD. This CDR3 spans 15 amino acids. V shed 6 bases and J shed 4 bases, with 18 bases lying between them. CDR3 loop: CAIRPRRTALYGYTF. CDR3 nucleotide sequence: TGTGCCATCAGACCCCGTCGGACAGCCCTCTATGGCTACACCTTC.

The table lists this clonotype with a few counts. The DNA of the CDR3 is TGTGCCACCAGCAAACAGGAGAACACTGAAGCTTTCTTT. The encoded protein is CATSKQENTEAFF. V gene TRBV15 combines with J gene TRBJ1-1, with D maybe TRBD1 (5 bases). The V end lost 4 bases, the J end lost 1 base, and 7 bases lay between the germline ends. This CDR3 region has 13 residues. CDR1 is LNHNV and CDR2 is YYDKDF in the germline V gene (reference sequence).

The rearrangement joins TRBV7-9 to TRBJ1-1, with D perhaps TRBD1 (6 bases). Germline V gene lookup returns CDR1 SEHNR and CDR2 FQNEAQ (reference sequence). The CDR3 runs 15 residues. Between the trimmed V and J ends, which lost 5 bases and 1 base, there was a span of 14 bases. The CDR3 sequence is CASSQPGQKNTEAFF. CDR3 DNA: TGTGCCAGCAGCCAGCCGGGACAAAAGAACACTGAAGCTTTCTTT.

This clonotype was counted ten times or more. The chain employs TRBV28 and TRBJ1-2; D perhaps matches TRBD1 (5 bases). The germline gives CDR1 MDHEN, CDR2 SYDVKM. The CDR3 covers 13 residues. Trimming removed 5 bases at V and 4 bases at J, with 11 bases between. The chain's CDR3 is CASSPTDSYGYTF. Written as DNA, the CDR3 is TGTGCCAGCAGTCCGACAGACTCCTATGGCTACACCTTC.

In its sample, this clonotype was seen many times. One junction end does not reproduce the germline sequence, and a read error may be involved. V gene TRBV12-3 or TRBV12-4 combines with J gene TRBJ1-3; tentatively, D is TRBD1 (5 bases). The CDR3 is made up of 14 amino acids. CDR3 sequence: CASSFGASENTIYF. The CDR3 region has the DNA TGTGCCAGCAGTTTTGGGGCGTCTGAAAACACCATATATTTT.

This clonotype was detected ten times or more. V and J are TRBV12-3 or TRBV12-4 and TRBJ2-5; D is possibly TRBD2 (7 bases). This CDR3 comprises 14 residues. The V and J ends lost 7 bases and 5 bases respectively, with 17 bases between them. DNA for the CDR3: TGTGCCAGCACCTCCTTGGGGGGGCGCGAGACCCAGTACTTC. The encoded protein is CASTSLGGRETQYF.